The 27 T cell receptor beta chains presented below share a single source sample, sequenced in a study of blood T cells in healthy people across ages. Then a second PCR, running about 7 to 11 cycles, was carried out with a sample-barcoded 5' primer and a J-beta primer mix. TCRdb re-analysed the 5' RACE reads in MiXCR, keeping a single row per CDR3 protein. The table has approximately 600,000 distinct CDR3 sequences, approximately 50% seen once; the top ten hold 30% to 45%. The material sequenced was blood. These receptors all come from a man aged 55 to 70 in good health.

The chain combines TRBV10-3 with TRBJ1-3, with TRBD1 matching over 12 bases. In germline, CDR1 is ENHRY, CDR2 SYGVKD. After removal of 8 bases from V and 2 bases from J, the junction contained 7 bases not matched to a gene. The CDR3 contains 16 residues. For the CDR3, the DNA is TGTGCCATCGGGGGACAGGGGGCGATGACTGGAAACACCATATATTTT. This translates into CAIGGQGAMTGNTIYF.

This chain joins TRBV6-1 and TRBJ2-1; 7 bases are a match to TRBD1. Per the germline V gene, CDR1 is MNHNS and CDR2 is SASEGT. The CDR3 is 15 residues long. V dropped 8 bases and J dropped 8; count of bases not matched to a gene: 15. The CDR3 nucleotides read TGTGCCAGCCAAGAAAATCCGGGACAGTGGTATGAGCAGTTCTTC. It specifies CASQENPGQWYEQFF.

The V and J genes are TRBV20-1 and TRBJ2-1, with 10 bases fitting TRBD2. The length of the CDR3 is 14 residues. The V gene's germline CDR1 is DFQATT and CDR2 SNEGSKA (reference sequence). V dropped 5 bases and J dropped 2; count of bases not matched to a gene: 3. The CDR3 DNA is TGCAGTGCTGACAGCGGGGGGGCCTACAATGAGCAGTTCTTC. It specifies CSADSGGAYNEQFF.

CDR3 bases: TGTGCCAGCAGTCCGGGTCGTGACGGGGAGCTGTTTTTT. It translates to CASSPGRDGELFF. The chain joins TRBV2 to TRBJ2-2; D is unresolved. The V gene lost 5 bases and the J gene lost 7 bases, with 11 bases spanning the gap. Germline-derived CDR1 and CDR2 are SNHLY and FYNNEI. The length of the CDR3 is 13 residues.

The V call is TRBV12-3 or TRBV12-4, the J call TRBJ2-6; 7 positions agree with TRBD1. V shed 5 bases, J shed 2 bases, and the junction held 6 bases outside the gene matches. The length of the CDR3 is 16 residues. The CDR3 region is CASSPTDRTGANVLTF. The CDR3 bases are TGTGCCAGCAGTCCGACGGACAGGACTGGGGCCAACGTCCTGACTTTC.

This clonotype has only a few counts. This rearrangement joins TRBV5-6 to TRBJ2-1, with 7 bases lining up with TRBD1. Unmatched junction bases numbered 5, after V lost 5 bases and J lost 0 bases. The CDR3 loop spans 15 amino acids. The germline CDR1 and CDR2 sequences are SGHDT and YYEEEE. The CDR3 sequence is CASSPGTVSYNEQFF. The CDR3 DNA reads TGTGCCAGCAGTCCCGGGACAGTCTCCTACAATGAGCAGTTCTTC.

The chain is built from TRBV7-8 and TRBJ2-1; D is undetermined. Trimming stripped 7 bases from V and 6 bases from J, with 13 bases between. Germline V gene data show CDR1 as SGHVS and CDR2 as FQNEAQ. The length of the CDR3 is 13 residues. CDR3 residues: CASNRQELNEQFF. The CDR3 coding sequence is TGTGCCAGCAACCGGCAGGAGCTCAATGAGCAGTTCTTC.

The chain combines TRBV20-1 with TRBJ2-5; D assignment may be TRBD1 or TRBD2 (6 bases each). This CDR3 comprises 14 residues. V gave up 0 bases and J gave up 5 bases, with 13 bases separating them. Germline-derived CDR1 and CDR2 are DFQATT and SNEGSKA (reference sequence). This CDR3 is CSARDSGAGETQYF. The CDR3 bases are TGCAGTGCTAGAGACTCAGGGGCGGGGGAGACCCAGTACTTC.

V and J are TRBV27 and TRBJ2-6; D possibly matches TRBD1 or TRBD2 (5 bases each). V was cut by 7 bases and J by 2 bases, with 9 bases left in between. The germline V gene has CDR1 MNHEY and CDR2 SMNVEV (reference sequence). The CDR3 sequence is 14 residues long. CDR3 coding DNA: TGTGCCAGCACCGGGGCTCCTGGGGCCAACGTCCTGACTTTC. Its translation is CASTGAPGANVLTF.

The rearrangement links TRBV12-3 or TRBV12-4 to TRBJ2-5, with D uncertain. V dropped 6 bases and J dropped 7 bases, with 9 bases sitting between them. The CDR3 extends over 11 amino acids. The chain's CDR3 is CASSSKSTQYF. Written as DNA, the CDR3 is TGTGCCAGCAGCTCCAAGTCGACCCAGTACTTC.

This clonotype was observed a handful of times. V is TRBV6-1 and J is TRBJ2-7; tentative D call: TRBD2 (7 bases). The CDR3 totals 14 residues. Between the trimmed V and J ends, which lost 10 bases and 2 bases, there was a span of 18 bases. Germline lookup yields CDR1 MNHNS and CDR2 SASEGT. The chain's CDR3 is CATLPGGRPYEQYF. CDR3 coding DNA: TGTGCCACCCTTCCGGGGGGCCGACCCTACGAGCAGTACTTC.

This clonotype was observed a handful of times. The chain uses TRBV29-1 and TRBJ1-1, with TRBD1 as a possible D gene (5 bases). CDR3 size: 13 residues. Germline values: CDR1 SQVTM, CDR2 ANQGSEA. V dropped 0 bases and J dropped 7 bases, with 12 bases sitting between them. Written as DNA, the CDR3 is TGCAGCGTTGAAGAGGTCAGGGCCAATGAAGCTTTCTTT. Translating it yields CSVEEVRANEAFF.

This clonotype was observed a handful of times. This chain links TRBV2 with TRBJ1-2, with 9 positions matching TRBD1. Germline loops: CDR1 SNHLY, CDR2 FYNNEI. With 4 bases clipped from V and 2 bases from J, the junction kept 2 bases outside the gene matches. This CDR3 region has 14 residues. The CDR3 DNA follows: TGTGCCAGCAGTGTCGACAGGGGGAACTATGGCTACACCTTC. It encodes CASSVDRGNYGYTF.

V is TRBV9 and J is TRBJ1-2; TRBD1 might be the D (5 bases). Germline V gives CDR1 SGDLS, CDR2 YYNGEE. The CDR3 has 12 residues. The V end lost 3 bases, the J end lost 8 bases, and 11 bases lay between the germline ends. CDR3 protein: CASSADPGGYTF. CDR3 in DNA: TGTGCCAGCAGCGCCGACCCAGGGGGCTACACCTTC.

The rearrangement links TRBV20-1 to TRBJ1-2; TRBD1 aligns across 7 bases. The CDR3 sequence is 13 residues long. Germline-derived CDR1 and CDR2 are DFQATT and SNEGSKA (reference sequence). J gave up 6 bases and V 4 bases, and 8 bases lay outside the gene matches. The CDR3 protein is CSATRQGRDGYTF. The CDR3 region has the DNA TGCAGTGCTACCAGACAGGGAAGGGATGGCTACACCTTC.

J is TRBJ2-5 and V is TRBV7-9; 12 nucleotides match TRBD1. The ends lost 7 bases at V and 4 bases at J; junction bases unmatched: 10. There are 16 residues in the CDR3. CDR1 and CDR2 from the germline V gene are SEHNR and FQNEAQ (reference sequence). The CDR3 sequence is CASTPTGTGGGETQYF. The CDR3 nucleotides are TGTGCCAGCACGCCAACCGGGACAGGGGGCGGAGAGACCCAGTACTTC.

This clonotype was recorded a few times. The rearrangement uses TRBV29-1 and TRBJ2-1, with D perhaps matching TRBD2 (6 bases). The germline V and J ends were trimmed by 5 bases and 3 bases, with 14 bases remaining between them. Germline CDR1 is SQVTM and CDR2 is ANQGSEA. The CDR3 has 14 amino acids. The CDR3, as DNA: TGCAGCGTTACGGCGGGGAGTGACTACAATGAGCAGTTCTTC. Translating gives CSVTAGSDYNEQFF.

The rearrangement links TRBV3-1 to TRBJ2-5, with D hard to call. The CDR3 runs 13 residues. The V end lost 0 bases, the J end lost 2 bases, and 4 bases lay between the germline ends. Germline CDR1 is LGHDT and CDR2 is YNNKEL (reference sequence). DNA for the CDR3: TGTGCCAGCAGCCAAGACCTACAAGAGACCCAGTACTTC. Its translation: CASSQDLQETQYF.

In the case of this clonotype: An end of the junction differs from the germline gene, which may be a read error. V is TRBV5-1 and J is TRBJ2-5, with D uncertain. CDR1 and CDR2 from the germline V gene are SGHRS and YFSETQ. CDR3 length: 14 amino acids. The CDR3 nucleotides are TGCGCCAGCAGCACACAGCCGGGCGAAGAGGCCCAGTACTTC. Encoded protein: CASSTQPGEEAQYF.

The chain is built from TRBV3-1 and TRBJ2-5, with D perhaps being TRBD1 or TRBD2 (6 bases each). CDR1 and CDR2 from the germline V gene are LGHDT and YNNKEL (reference sequence). V dropped 0 bases and J dropped 5 bases, with 13 bases sitting between them. This CDR3 comprises 15 residues. Here the CDR3 reads CASSQDWGAGETQYF. For the CDR3, the DNA is TGTGCCAGCAGCCAAGATTGGGGGGCCGGGGAGACCCAGTACTTC.

The chain joins TRBV18 to TRBJ2-5; TRBD1 agrees at 9 bases. Per germline, CDR1 KGHSH and CDR2 LQKENI. CDR3 length: 15 amino acids. Trimming cost V 6 bases and J 4 bases; bases outside gene matches: 9. This chain's CDR3 is CASSPPGTGIETQYF. Written as DNA, the CDR3 is TGTGCCAGCTCTCCGCCCGGGACAGGGATAGAGACCCAGTACTTC.

This clonotype was recorded many times. An end of the junction differs from the germline gene, which may be a read error. V is TRBV7-9 and J is TRBJ2-7; D remains ambiguous. Germline loops: CDR1 SEHNR, CDR2 FQNEAQ (reference sequence). This CDR3 comprises 13 residues. This CDR3 reads CASSLENSDEQYF. The CDR3 nucleotides read TGTGCCAGCAGCTTGGAGAACTCCGACGAGCAGTACTTC.

In this sample, this clonotype turned up a few times. The chain recombines TRBV12-3 or TRBV12-4 with TRBJ2-5; tentative D call: TRBD2 (5 bases). Trimming took off 3 bases at V and 5 bases at J, with 10 bases between the two ends. CDR3 length equals 13 residues. The CDR3 sequence is CASSLASTETQYF. In nucleotides, the CDR3 is TGTGCCAGCAGTTTGGCTAGCACGGAGACCCAGTACTTC.

This clonotype has at least ten counts. This sequence may be a read error, since a much larger clone differs from it by one base. The chain recombines TRBV12-3 or TRBV12-4 with TRBJ2-3; TRBD2 aligns across 7 bases. Losses at the gene ends were 5 bases for V and 4 bases for J; bases not matched to a gene: 6. This CDR3 has 14 amino acids. CDR3 sequence (DNA): TGTGCCAGCAGTGTTGGGGGGGGAGCAGATACGCAGTATTTT. It codes for CASSVGGGADTQYF.

The chain combines TRBV6-2 or TRBV6-3 with TRBJ2-7; 7 nucleotides match TRBD2. The DNA end is a closer match to TRBJ2-4, so the J assignment may be wrong. The germline V gene has CDR1 MNHEY and CDR2 SVGEGT. The CDR3 runs 16 residues. The CDR3 bases are TGTGCCAGCAGTTACTCCCCAGAGGGCGGGAGCGACATTCAGTACTTC. As protein: CASSYSPEGGSDIQYF.

The chain combines TRBV25-1 with TRBJ2-5; D remains ambiguous. Trimming left V 4 bases short and J 1 base short, with 13 bases between. The CDR3 totals 15 residues. Germline loops: CDR1 MGHDK, CDR2 SYGVNS. The CDR3 protein is CASSAWGTAQETQYF. In nucleotides, the CDR3 is TGTGCCAGCAGTGCCTGGGGAACAGCCCAAGAGACCCAGTACTTC.

This chain uses TRBV5-1 with TRBJ2-5; D tentatively fits TRBD1 or TRBD2 (5 bases each). The length of the CDR3 is 14 residues. Deletions cut 4 bases from V and 4 bases from J, with 14 bases between. Germline-derived CDR1 and CDR2 are SGHRS and YFSETQ. The CDR3 DNA follows: TGCGCCAGCAGCGTAGAGGGGACCCCAGAGACCCAGTACTTC. This sequence encodes CASSVEGTPETQYF.